This T cell receptor beta chain was retrieved from a study of CD8+CD57+ T cells in acquired aplastic anemia. Study-wide background: The mean DNA yield obtained from sorted CD4+ and CD8+ cells came to around 3 ug.

The CDR3 has 13 amino acids. Deletions cut 7 bases from V and 2 bases from J, with 14 bases between. The V gene's germline CDR1 is SQVTM and CDR2 ANQGSEA. According to the study, genomic DNA was the template for TCR beta VDJ and CDR3 profiling. TCRdb passed the reads through MiXCR, listing each CDR3 protein once. The data hold 150,000 to 200,000 distinct CDR3 sequences, with around 45% observed a single time. In the case of this clonotype: Its target is unknown.

Study results and limitations: Almost 30 shared CD8+ CDR3s appeared highly expressed within patients' immunodominant clones.

This chain links TRBV29-1 with TRBJ1-1; D might be TRBD1 (6 bases). This TCR derives from a human donor in good health. The source material was sorted CD4+, CD8+, or CD8+CD57+ T cells (not recorded which) from PBMCs. This CDR3 reads CSGATGTNTEAFF. CDR3 coding DNA: TGCAGCGGTGCCACAGGGACTAACACTGAAGCTTTCTTT. Variable domain in full (rest from reference TRBV29-1 and TRBJ1-1): SAVISQKPSRDICQRGTSLTIQCQVDSQVTMMFWYRQQPGQSLTLIATANQGSEATYESGFVIDKFPISRPNLTFSTLTVSNMSPEDSSIYLCSGATGTNTEAFFGQGTRLTVV.